The 12 T cell receptor beta chains below were found in one sample sequenced in a study of OX40 agonist ivuxolimab in advanced cancers. The repertoire was sequenced with immunoSEQ multiplex PCR; TCRdb's copy has only in-frame clones and lacks some. The sample includes some 85,000 clones, 70% to 90% of them seen just once. The sample in question was CD4+ or CD8+ T cells sorted from blood, obtained in a trial of the OX40 agonist ivuxolimab. These receptors came from an adult with an advanced solid tumor such as melanoma, head and neck, liver or kidney cancer.

This chain connects TRBV10-3 to TRBJ1-5; TRBD1 matches 7 bases. This CDR3 has 14 amino acids. V gave up 4 bases and J gave up 3 bases; unmatched junction bases: 3. In germline, CDR1 is ENHRY, CDR2 SYGVKD. For the CDR3, the DNA is TGTGCCATCAGTGGACAGGGAGACAATCAGCCCCAGCATTTT. Translating it yields CAISGQGDNQPQHF.

This clone has a single count. This sequence joins TRBV7-9 and TRBJ1-4; TRBD1 might be the D (5 bases). CDR1 is SEHNR, CDR2 FQNEAQ, per germline (reference sequence). This CDR3 contains 15 residues. Trimming stripped 2 bases from V and 3 bases from J, with 10 bases between. CDR3 residues: CASSLRGVPNEKLFF. The CDR3 DNA follows: TGTGCCAGCAGCTTACGAGGGGTCCCTAATGAAAAACTGTTTTTT.

DNA for the CDR3: TGCGCCAGCAGCTTGGATGCGGGAGGGCCCGGGACCGGGGAGCTGTTTTTT. This codes for CASSLDAGGPGTGELFF. V and J are TRBV5-1 and TRBJ2-2; 9 positions match TRBD2. Looked up from germline, CDR1 is SGHRS and CDR2 is YFSETQ. The CDR3 runs 17 residues. V dropped 0 bases and J dropped 5; count of bases not matched to a gene: 8.

V gene TRBV19 combines with J gene TRBJ1-5; TRBD1 agrees at 7 bases. Germline V gene data show CDR1 as LNHDA and CDR2 as SQIVND (reference sequence). The length of the CDR3 is 16 residues. Trimming took 4 bases from V and 1 from J; bases not matched to a gene: 7. Written as DNA, the CDR3 is TGTGCCAGTAGTAACCGACAGGGTTTAAGCAATCAGCCCCAGCATTTT. Its protein is CASSNRQGLSNQPQHF. The full variable domain, its missing parts supplied by reference TRBV19 and TRBJ1-5, is DGGITQSPKYLFRKEGQNVTLSCEQNLNHDAMYWYRQDPGQGLRLIYYSQIVNDFQKGDIAEGYSVSREKKESFPLTVTSAQKNPTAFYLCASSNRQGLSNQPQHFGDGTRLSIL.

V is TRBV27 and J is TRBJ1-5; 7 positions match TRBD1. The germline V gene has CDR1 MNHEY and CDR2 SMNVEV (reference sequence). The CDR3 consists of 16 residues. Losses at the gene ends were 8 bases for V and 1 base for J; bases not matched to a gene: 11. CDR3 DNA: TGTGCCAGCGAGACAGGGACGCTAGACAGCAATCAGCCCCAGCATTTT. It yields the protein CASETGTLDSNQPQHF.

The chain employs TRBV19 and TRBJ2-1; D ambiguous. The CDR3 has 14 residues. The germline gives CDR1 LNHDA, CDR2 SQIVND (reference sequence). V was cut by 3 bases and J by 12 bases, with 18 bases left in between. The DNA of the CDR3 is TGTGCCAGTAGTATCGGCTTTCTCGGAAATCGGCAGTTCTTC. Its protein is CASSIGFLGNRQFF.

This clone was observed once. V and J are TRBV4-1 and TRBJ2-1, with TRBD2 as a possible D gene (5 bases). V dropped 3 bases and J dropped 0 bases, with 12 bases sitting between them. CDR1 is MGHRA, CDR2 YSYEKL, per germline. The CDR3 has 16 residues. Here the CDR3 reads CASSQADLFSYNEQFF. The CDR3 nucleotides are TGCGCCAGCAGCCAGGCGGACTTGTTCTCCTACAATGAGCAGTTCTTC.

The gene calls are TRBV29-1 and TRBJ1-2, with D unclear. Trimming stripped 2 bases from V and 7 bases from J, with 11 bases between. CDR1 SQVTM and CDR2 ANQGSEA come from the germline V gene. The CDR3 extends over 12 amino acids. Here the CDR3 reads CSVESGFGGYTF. CDR3 sequence (DNA): TGCAGCGTTGAATCAGGATTCGGTGGCTACACCTTC.

The gene calls are TRBV7-9 and TRBJ1-1; perhaps TRBD1 as D (5 bases). This CDR3 contains 17 residues. The V and J ends lost 2 bases and 1 base respectively, with 17 bases between them. Germline V lookup: CDR1 SEHNR, CDR2 FQNEAQ (reference sequence). The CDR3 sequence: CASSLRRGPRENTEAFF. CDR3 in DNA: TGTGCCAGCAGCTTACGTAGGGGACCCAGAGAGAACACTGAAGCTTTCTTT.

Written as DNA, the CDR3 is TGCGCCAGCAGCTTGGTCCCGGGACAGATGAACACTGAAGCTTTCTTT. Amino acids: CASSLVPGQMNTEAFF. This chain links TRBV5-1 with TRBJ1-1, with 7 bases aligning to TRBD1. Germline lookup yields CDR1 SGHRS and CDR2 YFSETQ. The CDR3 is made up of 16 amino acids. V trimming: 0 bases; J trimming: 0 bases; junction bases outside the gene matches: 5.

The V call is TRBV7-6, the J call TRBJ1-4, with TRBD1 matching 8 bases. Unmatched junction bases numbered 10, after V lost 5 bases and J lost 8 bases. CDR1 is SGHVS, CDR2 FNYEAQ, per germline. The CDR3 consists of 15 residues. In DNA, the CDR3 is TGTGCCAGCAGCGGACAGGGAGGTTTGGGGGAAAAACTGTTTTTT. Protein sequence: CASSGQGGLGEKLFF.

The rearrangement uses TRBV5-8 and TRBJ1-1; D not certain. Per the germline V gene, CDR1 is SGHTS and CDR2 is YDEGEE. Trimming removed 0 bases from V and 4 bases from J, with 10 bases in between. The length of the CDR3 is 14 residues. CDR3 coding DNA: TGTGCCAGCAGCTTGGATTGGGAGGGCACTGAAGCTTTCTTT. It yields the protein CASSLDWEGTEAFF.